This T cell receptor beta chain was recorded in a study of blood T cells in healthy people across ages. Study-wide findings and caveats: There were more naive CD4+ cells and higher diversity in long-lived donors than in aged donors.

There are many counts of this clonotype. Its specificity is unknown. Peripheral blood was drawn, approximately 9.4 milliliters per donor. Primers used in a second PCR of about 7 to 12 cycles were a sample-barcoded 5' primer and a J-beta primer mix. A 12-random-nucleotide template-switch adaptor tagged each cDNA molecule. TCRdb reprocessed the 5' RACE reads via MiXCR and lists one record per CDR3 protein. The table records 1.5 million to 2 million distinct CDR3 sequences, over 25% of them present only once. V shed 6 bases and J 6 bases; nucleotides not matched to a gene: 4. The CDR3 contains 13 residues.

The source of this sequence is a woman in her 30s in good health. The V call is TRBV12-3 or TRBV12-4, the J call TRBJ1-5, with 8 bases that match TRBD1. The specimen was blood. The CDR3 loop reads CASSLTGGQPQHF. The CDR3 nucleotides read TGTGCCAGCAGCTTAACAGGGGGTCAGCCCCAGCATTTT.